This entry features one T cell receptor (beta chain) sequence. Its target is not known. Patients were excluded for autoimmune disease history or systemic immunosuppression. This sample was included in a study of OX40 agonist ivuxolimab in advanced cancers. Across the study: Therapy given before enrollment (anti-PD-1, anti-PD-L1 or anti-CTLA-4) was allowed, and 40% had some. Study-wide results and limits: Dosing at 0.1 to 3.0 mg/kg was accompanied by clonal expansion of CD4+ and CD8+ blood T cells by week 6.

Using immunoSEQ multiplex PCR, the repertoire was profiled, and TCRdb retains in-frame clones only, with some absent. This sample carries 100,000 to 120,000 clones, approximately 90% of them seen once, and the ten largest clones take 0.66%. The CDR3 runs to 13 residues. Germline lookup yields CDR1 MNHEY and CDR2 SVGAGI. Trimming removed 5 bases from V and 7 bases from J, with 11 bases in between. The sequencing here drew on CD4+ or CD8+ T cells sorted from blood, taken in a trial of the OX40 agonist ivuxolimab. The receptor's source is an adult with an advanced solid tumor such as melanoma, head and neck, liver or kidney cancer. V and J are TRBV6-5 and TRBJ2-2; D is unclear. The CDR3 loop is CASSDILVGELFF. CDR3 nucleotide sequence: TGTGCCAGCAGTGACATTTTGGTCGGGGAGCTGTTTTTT.